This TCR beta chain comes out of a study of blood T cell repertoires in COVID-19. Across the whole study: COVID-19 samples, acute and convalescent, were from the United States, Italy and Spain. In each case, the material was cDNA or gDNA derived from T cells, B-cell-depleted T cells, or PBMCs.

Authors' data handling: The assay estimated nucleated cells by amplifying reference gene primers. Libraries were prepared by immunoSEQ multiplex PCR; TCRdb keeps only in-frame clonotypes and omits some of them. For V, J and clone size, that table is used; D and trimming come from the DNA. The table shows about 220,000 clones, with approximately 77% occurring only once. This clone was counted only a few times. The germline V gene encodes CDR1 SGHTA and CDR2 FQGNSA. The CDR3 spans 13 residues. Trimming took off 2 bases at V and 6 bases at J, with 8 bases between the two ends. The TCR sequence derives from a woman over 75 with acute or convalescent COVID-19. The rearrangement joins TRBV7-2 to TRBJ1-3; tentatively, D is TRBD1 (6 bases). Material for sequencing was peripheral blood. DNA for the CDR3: TGTGCCAGCAGCTTAAACAGGGAAAACACCATATATTTT. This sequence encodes CASSLNRENTIYF. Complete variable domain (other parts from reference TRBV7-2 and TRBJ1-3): GAGVSQSPSNKVTEKGKDVELRCDPISGHTALYWYRQSLGQGLEFLIYFQGNSAPDKSGLPSDRFSAERTGGSVSTLTIQRTQQEDSAVYLCASSLNRENTIYFGEGSWLTVV.